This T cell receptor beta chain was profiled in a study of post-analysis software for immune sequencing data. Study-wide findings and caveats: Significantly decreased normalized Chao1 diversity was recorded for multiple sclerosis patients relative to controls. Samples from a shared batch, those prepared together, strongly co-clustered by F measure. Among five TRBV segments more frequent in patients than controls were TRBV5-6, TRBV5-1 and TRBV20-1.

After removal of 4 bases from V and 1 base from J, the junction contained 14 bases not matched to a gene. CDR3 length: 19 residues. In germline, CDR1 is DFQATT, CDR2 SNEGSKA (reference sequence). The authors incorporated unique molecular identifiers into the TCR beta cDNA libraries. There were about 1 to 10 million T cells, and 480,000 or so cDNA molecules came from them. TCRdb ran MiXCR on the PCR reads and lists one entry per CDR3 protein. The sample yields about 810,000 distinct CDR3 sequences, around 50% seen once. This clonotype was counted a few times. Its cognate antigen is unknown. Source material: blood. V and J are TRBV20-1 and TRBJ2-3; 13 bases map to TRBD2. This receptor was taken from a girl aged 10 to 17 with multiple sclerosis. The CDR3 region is CSATLLLAGGTIRTDTQYF. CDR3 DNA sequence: TGCAGTGCTACCTTATTACTAGCGGGGGGGACGATCCGCACAGATACGCAGTATTTT.